This T cell receptor beta chain was recovered during a study of cytomegalovirus exposure and HLA in healthy donors. Study-wide points: V- and J-gene trimming in TCR beta was tied to a missense DCLRE1C variant by an analysis performed later. Earlier findings revealed that most TCR beta V segments proved productive either about 90% or about 30% of the time.

This PCR relied on a set of 60 Vbeta primers and 13 Jbeta primers. Some clones are missing from TCRdb's copy, which holds only in-frame ones; the method was immunoSEQ multiplex PCR. This table has under 130,000 clones, more than 70% appearing once. Per germline, CDR1 SEHNR and CDR2 FQNEAQ (reference sequence). This CDR3 comprises 13 residues. J was trimmed by 7 bases and V by 5 bases; bases with no gene match: 3. This clone has just one count. What it binds is not known. The chain employs TRBV7-9 and TRBJ1-4; the match to TRBD1 covers 8 bases. The sequence came from a man younger than 40 in good health and CMV-seronegative. Input material: PBMCs. The CDR3 sequence is CASSTRGLEKLFF. The CDR3 nucleotides are TGTGCCAGCAGCACCAGGGGGCTTGAAAAACTGTTTTTT.